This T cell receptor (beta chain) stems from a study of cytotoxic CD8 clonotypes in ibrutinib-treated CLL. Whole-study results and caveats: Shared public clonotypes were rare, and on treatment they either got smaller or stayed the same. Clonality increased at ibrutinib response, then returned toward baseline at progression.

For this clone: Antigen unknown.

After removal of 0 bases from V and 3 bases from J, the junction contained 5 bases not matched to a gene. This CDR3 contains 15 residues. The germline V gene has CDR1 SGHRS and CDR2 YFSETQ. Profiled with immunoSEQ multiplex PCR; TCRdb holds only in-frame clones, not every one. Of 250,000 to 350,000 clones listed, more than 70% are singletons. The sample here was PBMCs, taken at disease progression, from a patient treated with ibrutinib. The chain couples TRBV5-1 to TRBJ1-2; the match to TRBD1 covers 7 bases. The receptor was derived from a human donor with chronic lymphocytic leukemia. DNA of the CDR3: TGCGCCAGCAGCTTGGCGACAGGGTCGGACTATGGCTACACCTTC. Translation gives CASSLATGSDYGYTF.